Sequencing of this T cell receptor beta chain was carried out in a study of T cell responses to AZD1222 COVID-19 vaccine. Analysis merged second doses at about 4 or about 12 weeks. The table came from immunoSEQ multiplex PCR; TCRdb's copy has only in-frame clones and leaves some out. The sample includes approximately 140,000 clones, about nine tenths of them seen just once. Study observations and caveats: Sampling that yielded the repertoires occurred only after the peak T cell response. Only 5 to 7 AZD1222 recipients were seropositive at baseline. CD4 TCRs covered the whole spike, strongest at regions 160-218 and 743-854.

CDR3 length: 11 residues. Germline V gives CDR1 DFQATT, CDR2 SNEGSKA (reference sequence). The germline V and J ends were trimmed by 7 bases and 4 bases, with 8 bases remaining between them. For this clone: No antigen is known for it.

The receptor's source is an adult who received the AZD1222 COVID-19 vaccine. V and J are TRBV20-1 and TRBJ2-1, with D unclear. The source was peripheral blood, collected 28 days after the second AZD1222 dose. CDR3 sequence (DNA): TGCAGTGTAGATAAATACAATGAGCAGTTCTTC. It codes for CSVDKYNEQFF.